This paragraph covers one TCR beta chain sequence. Assay used: immunoSEQ multiplex PCR; TCRdb lists only in-frame clones, some missing. The table shows 150,000 to 200,000 clones, with approximately 89% occurring only once. This record belongs to a study of cytomegalovirus exposure and HLA in healthy donors. V lost 6 bases and J lost 5; bases outside the gene matches: 3. Germline loops: CDR1 ENHRY, CDR2 SYGVKD. There are 12 residues in the CDR3. The sample comprised PBMCs. The rearrangement links TRBV10-3 to TRBJ2-7, with TRBD2 matching 8 bases. The sequence derives from a man in his thirties or forties in good health and CMV-seropositive. In nucleotides, the CDR3 is TGTGCCATCAGCAGCGGGAGCCACGAGCAGTACTTC. Residues: CAISSGSHEQYF.